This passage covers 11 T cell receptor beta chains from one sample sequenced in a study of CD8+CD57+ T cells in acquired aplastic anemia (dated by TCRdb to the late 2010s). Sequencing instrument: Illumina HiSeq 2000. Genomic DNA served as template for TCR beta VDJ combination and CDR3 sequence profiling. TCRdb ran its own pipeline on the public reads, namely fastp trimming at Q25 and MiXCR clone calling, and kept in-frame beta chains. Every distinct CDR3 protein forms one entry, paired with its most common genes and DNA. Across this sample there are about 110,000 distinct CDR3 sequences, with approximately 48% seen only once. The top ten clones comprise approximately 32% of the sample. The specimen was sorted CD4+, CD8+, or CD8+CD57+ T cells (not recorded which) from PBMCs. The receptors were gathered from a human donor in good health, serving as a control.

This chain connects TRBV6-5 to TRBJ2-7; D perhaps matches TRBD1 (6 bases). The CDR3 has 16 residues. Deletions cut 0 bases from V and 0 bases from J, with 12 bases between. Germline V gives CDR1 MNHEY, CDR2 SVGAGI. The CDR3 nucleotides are TGTGCCAGCAGTTACTCAGGGTCCAGGGGCTCCTACGAGCAGTACTTC. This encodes CASSYSGSRGSYEQYF.

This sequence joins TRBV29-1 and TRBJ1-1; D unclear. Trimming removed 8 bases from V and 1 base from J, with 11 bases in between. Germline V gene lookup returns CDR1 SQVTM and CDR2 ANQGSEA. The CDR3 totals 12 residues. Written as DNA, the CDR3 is TGCAGCATCTCCATCTGGAACACTGAAGCTTTCTTT. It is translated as CSISIWNTEAFF.

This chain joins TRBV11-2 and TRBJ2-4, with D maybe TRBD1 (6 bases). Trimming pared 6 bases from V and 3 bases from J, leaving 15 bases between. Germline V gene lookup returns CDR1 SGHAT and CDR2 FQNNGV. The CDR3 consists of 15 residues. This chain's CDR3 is CASSSGQPYKNIQYF. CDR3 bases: TGTGCCAGCAGTTCAGGACAGCCCTACAAAAACATTCAGTACTTC.

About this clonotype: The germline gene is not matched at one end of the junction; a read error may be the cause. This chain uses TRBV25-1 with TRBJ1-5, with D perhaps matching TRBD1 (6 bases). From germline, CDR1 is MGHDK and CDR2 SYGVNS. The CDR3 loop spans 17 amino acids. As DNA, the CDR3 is TGTGCCAGCAGTGATACGGGGGGCGCGAATAGCGATCAGCCCCAGCATTTT. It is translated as CASSDTGGANSDQPQHF.

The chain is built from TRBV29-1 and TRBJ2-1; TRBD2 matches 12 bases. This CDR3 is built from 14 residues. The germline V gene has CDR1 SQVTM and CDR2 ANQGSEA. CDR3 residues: CTGSGLAGGEKQFF. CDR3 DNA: TGCACCGGTTCCGGGCTAGCGGGGGGGGAAAAGCAGTTCTTC.

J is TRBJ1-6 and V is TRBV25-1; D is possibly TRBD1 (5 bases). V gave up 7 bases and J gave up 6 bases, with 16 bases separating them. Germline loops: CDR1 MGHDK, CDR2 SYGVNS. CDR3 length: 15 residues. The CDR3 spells CASKTDSTFNSPLHF. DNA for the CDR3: TGTGCCAGCAAGACAGATTCAACTTTTAATTCACCCCTCCACTTT.

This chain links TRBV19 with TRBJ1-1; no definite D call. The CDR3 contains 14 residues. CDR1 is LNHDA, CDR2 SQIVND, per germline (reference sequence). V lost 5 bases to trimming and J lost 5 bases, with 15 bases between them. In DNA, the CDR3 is TGTGCCAGTAGTGTTTCGGTTAGTCGGACTGAAGCTTTCTTT. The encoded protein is CASSVSVSRTEAFF. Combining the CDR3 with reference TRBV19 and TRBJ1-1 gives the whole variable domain DGGITQSPKYLFRKEGQNVTLSCEQNLNHDAMYWYRQDPGQGLRLIYYSQIVNDFQKGDIAEGYSVSREKKESFPLTVTSAQKNPTAFYLCASSVSVSRTEAFFGQGTRLTVV.

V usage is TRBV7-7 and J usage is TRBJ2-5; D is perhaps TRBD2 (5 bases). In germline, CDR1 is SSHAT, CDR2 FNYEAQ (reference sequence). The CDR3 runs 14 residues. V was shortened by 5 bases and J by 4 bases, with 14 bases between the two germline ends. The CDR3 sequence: CASSATVAGETQYF. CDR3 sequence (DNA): TGTGCCAGCAGCGCGACTGTGGCGGGAGAGACCCAGTACTTC. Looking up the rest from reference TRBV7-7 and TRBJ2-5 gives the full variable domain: GAGVSQSPRYKVTKRGQDVTLRCDPISSHATLYWYQQALGQGPEFLTYFNYEAQPDKSGLPSDRFSAERPEGSISTLTIQRTEQRDSAMYRCASSATVAGETQYFGPGTRLLVL.

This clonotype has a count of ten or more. The CDR3 sequence is CASSERGIYGYTF. DNA of the CDR3: TGTGCCAGCAGTGAACGGGGGATCTATGGCTACACCTTC. V and J are TRBV25-1 and TRBJ1-2; perhaps TRBD1 as D (5 bases). The CDR3 contains 13 residues. V was shortened by 2 bases and J by 4 bases, with 8 bases between the two germline ends. Germline CDR1 is MGHDK and CDR2 is SYGVNS.

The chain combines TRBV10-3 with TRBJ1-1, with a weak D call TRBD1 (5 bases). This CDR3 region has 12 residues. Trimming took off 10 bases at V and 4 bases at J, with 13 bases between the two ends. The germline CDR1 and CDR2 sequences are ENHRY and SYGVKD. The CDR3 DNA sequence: TGTGCCACCTGCCCGGGGGGCACTGAAGCTTTCTTT. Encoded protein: CATCPGGTEAFF.

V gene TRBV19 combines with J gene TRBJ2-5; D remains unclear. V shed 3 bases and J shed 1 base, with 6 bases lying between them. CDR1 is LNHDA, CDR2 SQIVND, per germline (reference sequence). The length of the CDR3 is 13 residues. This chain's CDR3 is CASSIPGQETQYF. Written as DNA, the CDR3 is TGTGCCAGTAGTATTCCCGGCCAAGAGACCCAGTACTTC.